Listed below are T cell receptor beta chains from one sample, sequenced in a study of blood T cell repertoires in COVID-19. Data came from immunoSEQ multiplex PCR; TCRdb stores just in-frame clones and leaves some out. The sample contains around 86,000 clones, about 85% of which appear only once. The sequencing sample was made of peripheral blood. The receptor set was obtained from a human donor in a cohort sampled during active COVID-19. Both conserved end residues are part of each CDR3. D genes are given only for firm matches. Clone size is shown for a subset of rows, as once, few, many or a class of expanded clone.

clone size	V gene	J gene	D gene	CDR3 DNA	CDR3 protein
NA	TRBV5-1	TRBJ1-2	TRBD1	TGCGCCAGCAGCTCCTGGGGACAGGGCGATGGCTACACCTTC	CASSSWGQGDGYTF
few	TRBV28	TRBJ1-5	NA	TGTGCCAGCAGTCCCCCCGGCAGGGATCAGCCCCAGCATTTT	CASSPPGRDQPQHF
NA	TRBV15	TRBJ2-7	NA	TGTGCCACCTCGTGGGGAGGATACGAGCAGTACTTC	CATSWGGYEQYF
NA	TRBV29-1	TRBJ1-3	TRBD1	TGCAGCATAACCGGGACAGGGGGAAACACCATATATTTT	CSITGTGGNTIYF
NA	TRBV6-1	TRBJ1-2	TRBD1	TGTGCCAGCAGTGAATGGACAGGTCAAGCTAACTATGGCTACACCTTC	CASSEWTGQANYGYTF
NA	TRBV24-1	TRBJ2-3	TRBD2	TGTGCCACCAGTGACAGCGGGAGGCGATACACAGATACGCAGTATTTT	CATSDSGRRYTDTQYF
NA	TRBV5-6	TRBJ2-7	NA	TGTGCCAGCAGCTTGGATGGGGGCGGTAACGAGCAGTACTTC	CASSLDGGGNEQYF
NA	TRBV28	TRBJ1-1	NA	TGTGCCAACATTTTGGCCGGGATGAACACTGAAGCTTTCTTT	CANILAGMNTEAFF
NA	TRBV30	TRBJ2-1	NA	TGTGCCTGGAGTGTACTTCCCAACAATGAGCAGTTCTTC	CAWSVLPNNEQFF
NA	TRBV6-2/TRBV6-3	TRBJ2-7	NA	TGTGCCAGCAGTTACTCCGCCGACAGTCTGTACGAGCAGTACTTC	CASSYSADSLYEQYF
NA	TRBV9	TRBJ2-4	TRBD2	TGTGCCAGCAGCGTCGGGGGAGGGCCTCCAAACATTCAGTACTTC	CASSVGGGPPNIQYF
NA	TRBV7-2	TRBJ1-2	NA	TGTGCCAGCAGCTTAGGCGGGGTAGCCTATGGCTACACCTTC	CASSLGGVAYGYTF
NA	TRBV19	TRBJ2-3	TRBD2	TGTGCCAGTAGTATAGAACCCCAACTAGCGGGAGAGGTTACGCAGTATTTT	CASSIEPQLAGEVTQYF
NA	TRBV28	TRBJ1-2	NA	TGTGCCAGCAGCCAGGTCTATGGCTACACCTTC	CASSQVYGYTF
NA	TRBV18	TRBJ2-5	TRBD2	TGTGCCAGCTCACAGAACGGTCAGGGAGGGCAAGAGACCCAGTACTTC	CASSQNGQGGQETQYF
once	TRBV15	TRBJ1-1	NA	TGTGCCACCAGCAGAGATCGCGGGGGGCTCACTGAAGCTTTCTTT	CATSRDRGGLTEAFF
NA	TRBV2	TRBJ1-5	NA	TGTGCCAGCAGTGGGCGTTGGGAGGGCCTCGTTTTTCCACCCCAGCATTTT	CASSGRWEGLVFPPQHF
NA	TRBV30	TRBJ2-5	TRBD2	TGTGCCTGGATGTCGGGACTAGCGGGAGAGACCCAGTACTTC	CAWMSGLAGETQYF
NA	TRBV19	TRBJ1-2	NA	TGTGCCAGCACAAGACAGGTCATTGACTATGGCTACACCTTC	CASTRQVIDYGYTF
NA	TRBV19	TRBJ2-7	TRBD1	TGTGCCAGTAGTATAAGGACAGGGTCCAACTACGAGCAGTACTTC	CASSIRTGSNYEQYF
NA	TRBV4-1	TRBJ2-1	TRBD2	TGCGCCAGCAGCCAAGATCTGGGACTAGCCTACAATGAGCAGTTCTTC	CASSQDLGLAYNEQFF